Described below is a single T cell receptor (beta chain) sequence and its context. This sample was taken from a study of CD8 T cells in Susac syndrome. V was shortened by 8 bases and J by 5 bases, with 12 bases between the two germline ends. The CDR3 runs to 11 residues. Germline V lookup: CDR1 SQVTM, CDR2 ANQGSEA. Random hexamers were used to reverse transcribe the RNA input (about 0.5 to 1 ug). TCRdb redid the calling of the immunoSEQ multiplex PCR reads with MiXCR, one entry per CDR3 protein. The repertoire consists of hundreds of thousands of distinct CDR3 sequences, with around 85% occurring once and the leading ten covering around 0.12%.

This TCR was sampled from a human donor with multiple sclerosis. The chain has TRBV29-1 and TRBJ2-5; tentatively, D is TRBD2 (6 bases). Sequencing was performed on CD8+ T cells from PBMCs. Written as DNA, the CDR3 is TGCAGCACGGAGAGCGGGGAGACCCAGTACTTC. It translates to CSTESGETQYF.